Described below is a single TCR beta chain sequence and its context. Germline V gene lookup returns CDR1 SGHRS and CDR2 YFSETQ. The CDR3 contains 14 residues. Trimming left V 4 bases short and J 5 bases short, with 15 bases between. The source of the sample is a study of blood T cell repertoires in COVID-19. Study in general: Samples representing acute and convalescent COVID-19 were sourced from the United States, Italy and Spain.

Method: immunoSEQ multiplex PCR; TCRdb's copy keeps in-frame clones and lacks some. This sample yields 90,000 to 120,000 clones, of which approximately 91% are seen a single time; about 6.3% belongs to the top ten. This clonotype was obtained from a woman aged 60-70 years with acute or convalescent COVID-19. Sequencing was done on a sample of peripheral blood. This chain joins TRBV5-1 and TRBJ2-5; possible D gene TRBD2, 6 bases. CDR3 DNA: TGCGCCAGCAGCACGGGACTCGTCGGGGAGACCCAGTACTTC. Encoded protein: CASSTGLVGETQYF.